This paragraph reports one TCR beta chain. Those enrolled, adults aged roughly 18 to 95 years, came from roughly 23 US areas. In the 2 weeks before study entry, exposed participants met a COVID-19 case, which was PCR-confirmed or clinician-diagnosed. The data belong to a study of blood T cell repertoires in COVID-19. Study as a whole: Sample material is recorded as cDNA or gDNA derived from T cells, B-cell-depleted T cells, or PBMCs.

This CDR3 has 14 residues. J lost 2 bases, V lost 2 bases, and 1 base had no gene match. Germline CDR1 and CDR2: MNHEY and SVGAGI. The protocol was immunoSEQ multiplex PCR, while the TCRdb copy is restricted to in-frame clones and leaves out a portion. The table lists about 220,000 clones, 90% of them singletons. What was sequenced was PBMCs or T cells enriched from blood (not recorded which). The TCR sequence derives from a man aged 25-45 years who had been exposed to COVID-19. The chain couples TRBV6-5 to TRBJ2-7; the match to TRBD1 covers 9 bases. DNA for the CDR3: TGTGCCAGCAGTTACGGGACAGGGACCTACGAGCAGTACTTC. Amino acid sequence: CASSYGTGTYEQYF.